These T cell receptor beta chains were read from a single sample in a study of blood T cells in healthy people across ages. MiXCR, run by TCRdb on the 5' RACE reads, gives a single entry per CDR3 protein. The sample shows about 1 million distinct CDR3 sequences, under 45% of them seen only once. The material sequenced was blood. The receptor set was obtained from a woman aged 55-75 years in good health. Each CDR3 is given with its conserved first and last residue. A D gene is named only where the DNA matches it firmly. Some rows mark clone size as missing; the rest say once, few, many or name a class of expanded clone.

abundance: .
j_gene: TRBJ1-1
v_gene: TRBV7-8
d_gene: .
CDR3aa: CASSSYLGSLDTEAFF
CDR3nt: TGTGCCAGCAGCAGTTATTTAGGGAGTCTTGACACTGAAGCTTTCTTT

abundance: few
j_gene: TRBJ1-1
v_gene: TRBV3-1
d_gene: .
CDR3aa: CASSQLGEHTAFF
CDR3nt: TGTGCCAGCAGCCAATTAGGCGAGCATACCGCTTTCTTT

abundance: .
j_gene: TRBJ2-5
v_gene: TRBV5-1
d_gene: .
CDR3aa: CASSLIGIPQETQYF
CDR3nt: TGCGCCAGCAGCTTGATTGGGATACCTCAAGAGACCCAGTACTTC

abundance: few
j_gene: TRBJ2-2
v_gene: TRBV4-1
d_gene: .
CDR3aa: CASSQGWGVRTGELFF
CDR3nt: TGCGCCAGCAGCCAAGGTTGGGGGGTTCGAACCGGGGAGCTGTTTTTT

abundance: few
j_gene: TRBJ2-1
v_gene: TRBV29-1
d_gene: .
CDR3aa: CSVEDLETGRYNEQFF
CDR3nt: TGCAGCGTTGAAGATCTTGAGACAGGAAGGTACAATGAGCAGTTCTTC

abundance: many
j_gene: TRBJ2-7
v_gene: TRBV15
d_gene: TRBD1
CDR3aa: CATSTLHAGQGAYEQYF
CDR3nt: TGTGCCACCAGCACACTACACGCGGGACAGGGGGCATACGAGCAGTACTTC

abundance: .
j_gene: TRBJ2-5
v_gene: TRBV20-1
d_gene: TRBD2
CDR3aa: CSARDRTSGRRGEQYF
CDR3nt: TGCAGTGCTAGAGATCGGACTAGCGGGAGGAGGGGTGAGCAGTACTTC

abundance: .
j_gene: TRBJ2-7
v_gene: TRBV20-1
d_gene: .
CDR3aa: CSARKAGRYEQYF
CDR3nt: TGCAGTGCTAGAAAAGCGGGCCGCTACGAGCAGTACTTC

abundance: .
j_gene: TRBJ2-5
v_gene: TRBV2
d_gene: .
CDR3aa: CASSEQGRSGTQYF
CDR3nt: TGTGCCAGCAGTGAGCAGGGACGAAGCGGGACCCAGTACTTC

abundance: few
j_gene: TRBJ2-7
v_gene: TRBV20-1
d_gene: TRBD2
CDR3aa: CSARDLVRGGSSYEQYF
CDR3nt: TGCAGTGCTAGAGATCTTGTTCGTGGCGGGAGTAGCTACGAGCAGTACTTC

abundance: few
j_gene: TRBJ2-1
v_gene: TRBV27
d_gene: TRBD2
CDR3aa: CASSYRTSGDHEQFF
CDR3nt: TGTGCCAGCAGTTATCGGACTAGCGGGGACCATGAGCAGTTCTTC

abundance: few
j_gene: TRBJ2-3
v_gene: TRBV7-8
d_gene: .
CDR3aa: CASSPPVTITSTDTQYF
CDR3nt: TGTGCCAGCAGCCCGCCGGTTACTATTACTAGCACAGATACGCAGTATTTT

abundance: few
j_gene: TRBJ2-7
v_gene: TRBV20-1
d_gene: .
CDR3aa: CSAREVTSSYEQYF
CDR3nt: TGCAGTGCTAGAGAGGTTACGAGCTCCTACGAGCAGTACTTC

abundance: few
j_gene: TRBJ2-7
v_gene: TRBV3-1
d_gene: TRBD2
CDR3aa: CASSQEASGYEQYF
CDR3nt: TGTGCCAGCAGCCAAGAAGCTAGCGGCTACGAGCAGTACTTC

abundance: few
j_gene: TRBJ2-2
v_gene: TRBV6-5
d_gene: .
CDR3aa: CASSPTTGELFF
CDR3nt: TGTGCCAGCAGTCCGACGACCGGGGAGCTGTTTTTT

abundance: many
j_gene: TRBJ2-3
v_gene: TRBV24-1
d_gene: .
CDR3aa: CATSDNRVAPTDTQYF
CDR3nt: TGTGCCACCAGTGACAACAGGGTGGCCCCCACAGATACGCAGTATTTT

abundance: .
j_gene: TRBJ2-7
v_gene: TRBV15
d_gene: TRBD2
CDR3aa: CATSSRTSGSYEQYF
CDR3nt: TGTGCCACCAGCAGCCGGACTAGCGGCTCCTACGAGCAGTACTTC

abundance: .
j_gene: TRBJ1-5
v_gene: TRBV10-3
d_gene: .
CDR3aa: CAIRHGDQPQHF
CDR3nt: TGTGCCATACGCCACGGGGATCAGCCCCAGCATTTT

abundance: few
j_gene: TRBJ2-7
v_gene: TRBV3-1
d_gene: .
CDR3aa: CASSQDPPGTPIYEQYF
CDR3nt: TGTGCCAGCAGCCAAGATCCCCCAGGAACGCCGATCTACGAGCAGTACTTC

abundance: few
j_gene: TRBJ2-1
v_gene: TRBV30
d_gene: TRBD2
CDR3aa: CAWSLLAVGGEQFF
CDR3nt: TGTGCCTGGAGTTTACTAGCGGTCGGGGGTGAGCAGTTCTTC

abundance: few
j_gene: TRBJ2-7
v_gene: TRBV28
d_gene: TRBD1
CDR3aa: CASNLSDRSYEQYF
CDR3nt: TGTGCCAGCAATTTGTCGGACAGGTCCTACGAGCAGTACTTC

abundance: few
j_gene: TRBJ2-5
v_gene: TRBV7-8
d_gene: TRBD2
CDR3aa: CASSARTSGSKDEQYF
CDR3nt: TGTGCCAGCAGCGCCCGGACTAGCGGGAGTAAAGATGAGCAGTACTTC

abundance: .
j_gene: TRBJ2-7
v_gene: TRBV20-1
d_gene: TRBD2
CDR3aa: CSASIASGSSYEQYF
CDR3nt: TGCAGTGCTAGCATCGCTAGCGGGAGCTCCTACGAGCAGTACTTC

abundance: few
j_gene: TRBJ2-3
v_gene: TRBV3-1
d_gene: .
CDR3aa: CASSQGRETTQYF
CDR3nt: TGTGCCAGCAGCCAAGGGCGCGAAACGACGCAGTATTTT

abundance: .
j_gene: TRBJ2-5
v_gene: TRBV5-6
d_gene: TRBD2
CDR3aa: CASSSPTSGTFQETQYF
CDR3nt: TGTGCCAGCAGCTCGCCAACTAGCGGAACTTTCCAAGAGACCCAGTACTTC

abundance: few
j_gene: TRBJ2-5
v_gene: TRBV29-1
d_gene: .
CDR3aa: CSVEGVPRDTSRETQYF
CDR3nt: TGCAGCGTTGAAGGAGTCCCCCGGGACACCTCTAGGGAGACCCAGTACTTC

abundance: .
j_gene: TRBJ1-6
v_gene: TRBV10-3
d_gene: .
CDR3aa: CAIGTDYNSPLHF
CDR3nt: TGTGCCATCGGGACGGACTATAATTCACCCCTCCACTTT

abundance: .
j_gene: TRBJ1-2
v_gene: TRBV12-5
d_gene: TRBD1
CDR3aa: CASGLPYRGPSNYGYTF
CDR3nt: TGTGCTAGTGGTTTGCCATACAGGGGCCCCTCTAACTATGGCTACACCTTC

abundance: .
j_gene: TRBJ2-2
v_gene: TRBV7-6
d_gene: .
CDR3aa: CASSSHPTGELFF
CDR3nt: TGTGCCAGCAGCTCGCACCCCACCGGGGAGCTGTTTTTT

abundance: few
j_gene: TRBJ2-7
v_gene: TRBV6-1
d_gene: TRBD1
CDR3aa: CASSETIQGATYEQYF
CDR3nt: TGTGCCAGCAGTGAAACCATACAGGGGGCCACCTACGAGCAGTACTTC

abundance: .
j_gene: TRBJ2-5
v_gene: TRBV21-1
d_gene: .
CDR3aa: CASSKEHRGGETQYF
CDR3nt: TGTGCCAGCTCGAAAGAGCACAGGGGAGGGGAGACCCAGTACTTC

abundance: few
j_gene: TRBJ2-7
v_gene: TRBV6-1
d_gene: TRBD1
CDR3aa: CASSKDRASGYEQYF
CDR3nt: TGTGCCAGCAGCAAAGACAGGGCGAGTGGCTACGAGCAGTACTTC

abundance: .
j_gene: TRBJ2-7
v_gene: TRBV7-9
d_gene: TRBD1
CDR3aa: CASSFRTGSRYEQYF
CDR3nt: TGTGCCAGCAGCTTTAGGACAGGGAGTCGATACGAGCAGTACTTC

abundance: .
j_gene: TRBJ2-4
v_gene: TRBV12-3/TRBV12-4
d_gene: .
CDR3aa: CASSPTAGAKNIQYF
CDR3nt: TGTGCCAGCAGTCCCACGGCCGGAGCCAAAAACATTCAGTACTTC

abundance: .
j_gene: TRBJ1-1
v_gene: TRBV29-1
d_gene: .
CDR3aa: CSVESGNLNTEAFF
CDR3nt: TGCAGCGTTGAAAGTGGGAATTTGAACACTGAAGCTTTCTTT

abundance: few
j_gene: TRBJ1-1
v_gene: TRBV12-3/TRBV12-4
d_gene: .
CDR3aa: CASNEAFF
CDR3nt: TGTGCCAGCAATGAAGCTTTCTTT

abundance: .
j_gene: TRBJ2-1
v_gene: TRBV28
d_gene: TRBD2
CDR3aa: CASSSVAGTGRSYNEQFF
CDR3nt: TGTGCCAGCAGTTCGGTAGCGGGAACCGGTCGTTCCTACAATGAGCAGTTCTTC

abundance: .
j_gene: TRBJ2-1
v_gene: TRBV2
d_gene: TRBD2
CDR3aa: CASSEGRLAVTGEQFF
CDR3nt: TGTGCCAGCAGTGAGGGTCGACTAGCGGTTACCGGGGAGCAGTTCTTC

abundance: few
j_gene: TRBJ2-3
v_gene: TRBV5-5
d_gene: .
CDR3aa: CASSPSLLGTDTQYF
CDR3nt: TGTGCCAGCAGCCCTTCCCTACTAGGCACAGATACGCAGTATTTT

abundance: .
j_gene: TRBJ2-2
v_gene: TRBV7-2
d_gene: .
CDR3aa: CASTLQPTGELFF
CDR3nt: TGTGCCAGCACCCTACAACCCACCGGGGAGCTGTTTTTT

abundance: .
j_gene: TRBJ2-7
v_gene: TRBV4-1
d_gene: .
CDR3aa: CASSQEPAGARSYEQYF
CDR3nt: TGCGCCAGCAGCCAGGAACCCGCGGGCGCTCGTTCCTACGAGCAGTACTTC

abundance: .
j_gene: TRBJ2-5
v_gene: TRBV12-3/TRBV12-4
d_gene: .
CDR3aa: CASSAVGVWGTQYF
CDR3nt: TGTGCCAGCAGTGCGGTCGGGGTTTGGGGGACCCAGTACTTC

abundance: .
j_gene: TRBJ1-5
v_gene: TRBV12-3/TRBV12-4
d_gene: .
CDR3aa: CASSHRTNQPQHF
CDR3nt: TGTGCCAGCAGTCACAGAACCAATCAGCCCCAGCATTTT

abundance: once
j_gene: TRBJ1-2
v_gene: TRBV18
d_gene: .
CDR3aa: CASSQGQTSTNYGYTF
CDR3nt: TGTGCCAGCTCACAAGGACAGACCTCCACTAACTATGGCTACACCTTC

abundance: many
j_gene: TRBJ2-1
v_gene: TRBV11-2
d_gene: .
CDR3aa: CASSLRLAGEQFF
CDR3nt: TGTGCCAGCAGCTTAAGGCTAGCAGGGGAGCAGTTCTTC

abundance: .
j_gene: TRBJ1-2
v_gene: TRBV2
d_gene: .
CDR3aa: CASRTDDYGYTF
CDR3nt: TGTGCCAGCCGGACAGATGACTATGGCTACACCTTC

abundance: few
j_gene: TRBJ2-7
v_gene: TRBV10-1
d_gene: TRBD2
CDR3aa: CASSEMLAGAYEQYF
CDR3nt: TGCGCCAGCAGTGAAATGCTTGCGGGAGCCTACGAGCAGTACTTC

abundance: .
j_gene: TRBJ2-5
v_gene: TRBV7-2
d_gene: TRBD2
CDR3aa: CASNLARSSGRGETQYF
CDR3nt: TGTGCCAGCAACTTAGCGAGGTCTAGCGGGAGAGGAGAGACCCAGTACTTC

abundance: .
j_gene: TRBJ2-4
v_gene: TRBV20-1
d_gene: TRBD1
CDR3aa: CSARRTGSDIQYF
CDR3nt: TGCAGTGCTAGACGGACAGGGTCGGACATTCAGTACTTC

abundance: once
j_gene: TRBJ2-1
v_gene: TRBV20-1
d_gene: TRBD2
CDR3aa: CSASSLAGVVNEQFF
CDR3nt: TGCAGTGCTAGTAGTCTAGCGGGAGTAGTGAATGAGCAGTTCTTC

abundance: .
j_gene: TRBJ2-3
v_gene: TRBV28
d_gene: TRBD1
CDR3aa: CATSGQRSTDTQYF
CDR3nt: TGTGCCACCTCGGGACAGAGAAGCACAGATACGCAGTATTTT

abundance: .
j_gene: TRBJ1-5
v_gene: TRBV10-3
d_gene: .
CDR3aa: CAISEVGGGNQPQHF
CDR3nt: TGTGCCATCAGTGAAGTCGGTGGCGGAAATCAGCCCCAGCATTTT

abundance: .
j_gene: TRBJ1-1
v_gene: TRBV9
d_gene: .
CDR3aa: CASSAGWGGTEAFF
CDR3nt: TGTGCCAGCAGCGCGGGGTGGGGAGGCACTGAAGCTTTCTTT

abundance: .
j_gene: TRBJ2-6
v_gene: TRBV12-3/TRBV12-4
d_gene: TRBD1
CDR3aa: CASSRQGLGANVLTF
CDR3nt: TGTGCCAGCAGTCGACAGGGTTTAGGGGCCAACGTCCTGACTTTC

abundance: .
j_gene: TRBJ1-5
v_gene: TRBV29-1
d_gene: .
CDR3aa: CSVVGGGQPQHF
CDR3nt: TGCAGCGTTGTAGGGGGTGGTCAGCCCCAGCATTTT